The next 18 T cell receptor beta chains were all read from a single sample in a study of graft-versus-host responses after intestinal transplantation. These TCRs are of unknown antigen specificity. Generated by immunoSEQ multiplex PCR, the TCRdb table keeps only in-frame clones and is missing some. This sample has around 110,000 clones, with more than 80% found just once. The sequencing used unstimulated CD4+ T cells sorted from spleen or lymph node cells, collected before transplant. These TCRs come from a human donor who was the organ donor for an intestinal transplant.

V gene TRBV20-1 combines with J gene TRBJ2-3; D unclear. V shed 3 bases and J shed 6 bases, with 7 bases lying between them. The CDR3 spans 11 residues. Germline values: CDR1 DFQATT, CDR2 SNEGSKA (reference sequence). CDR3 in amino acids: CSASNPDTQYF. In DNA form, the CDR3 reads TGCAGTGCTAGTAACCCGGATACGCAGTATTTT.

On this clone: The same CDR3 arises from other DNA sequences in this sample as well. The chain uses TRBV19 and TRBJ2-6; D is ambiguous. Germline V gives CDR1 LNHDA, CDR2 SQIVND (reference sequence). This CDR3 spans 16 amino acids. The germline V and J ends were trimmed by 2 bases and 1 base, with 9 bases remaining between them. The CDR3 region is CASSITVQSGANVLTF. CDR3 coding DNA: TGTGCCAGTAGTATAACGGTCCAGTCTGGGGCCAACGTCCTGACTTTC.

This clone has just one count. The chain's CDR3 is CASSPRFSLAGRGTDTQYF. CDR3 DNA: TGTGCCAGCAGCCCCAGATTCTCCTTAGCGGGAAGGGGCACAGATACGCAGTATTTT. The chain is built from TRBV2 and TRBJ2-3; 8 bases align to TRBD2. The CDR3 has 19 residues. Per the germline V gene, CDR1 is SNHLY and CDR2 is FYNNEI. The junction had 18 bases not matched to a gene; V was cut back by 6 bases and J by 1 base. The complete variable domain, with remaining parts taken from reference TRBV2 and TRBJ2-3, reads EPEVTQTPSHQVTQMGQEVILRCVPISNHLYFYWYRQILGQKVEFLVSFYNNEISEKSEIFDDQFSVERPDGSNFTLKIRSTKLEDSAMYFCASSPRFSLAGRGTDTQYFGPGTRLTVL.

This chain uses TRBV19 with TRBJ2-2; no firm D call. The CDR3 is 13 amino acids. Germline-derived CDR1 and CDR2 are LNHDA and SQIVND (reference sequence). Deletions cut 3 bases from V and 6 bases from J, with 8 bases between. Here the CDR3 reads CASSMSHPGELFF. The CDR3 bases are TGTGCCAGTAGTATGTCTCACCCCGGGGAGCTGTTTTTT.

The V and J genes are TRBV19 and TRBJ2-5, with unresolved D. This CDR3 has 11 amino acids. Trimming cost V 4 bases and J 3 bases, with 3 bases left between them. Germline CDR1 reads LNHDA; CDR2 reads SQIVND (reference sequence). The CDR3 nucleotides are TGTGCCAGTAGTACGAAAGAGACCCAGTACTTC. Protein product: CASSTKETQYF.

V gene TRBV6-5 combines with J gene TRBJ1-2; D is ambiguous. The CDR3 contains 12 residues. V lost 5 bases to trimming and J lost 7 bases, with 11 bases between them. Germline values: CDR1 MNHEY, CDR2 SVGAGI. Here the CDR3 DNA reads TGTGCCAGCAGTGGCAGGATCCCTGGCTACACCTTC. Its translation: CASSGRIPGYTF.

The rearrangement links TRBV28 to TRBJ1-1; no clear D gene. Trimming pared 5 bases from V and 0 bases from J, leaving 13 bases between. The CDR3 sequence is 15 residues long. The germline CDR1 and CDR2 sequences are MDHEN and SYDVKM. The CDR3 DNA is TGTGCCAGCAGTGACCGGCGGGGAGTGAACACTGAAGCTTTCTTT. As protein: CASSDRRGVNTEAFF. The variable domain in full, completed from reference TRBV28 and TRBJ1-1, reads DVKVTQSSRYLVKRTGEKVFLECVQDMDHENMFWYRQDPGLGLRLIYFSYDVKMKEKGDIPEGYSVSREKKERFSLILESASTNQTSMYLCASSDRRGVNTEAFFGQGTRLTVV.

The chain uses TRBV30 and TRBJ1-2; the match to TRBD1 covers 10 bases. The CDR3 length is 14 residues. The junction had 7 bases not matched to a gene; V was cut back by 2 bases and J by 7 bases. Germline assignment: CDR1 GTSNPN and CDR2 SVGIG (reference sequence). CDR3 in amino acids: CAWSPGTGAGGYTF. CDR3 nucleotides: TGTGCCTGGAGTCCCGGGACAGGGGCCGGTGGCTACACCTTC.

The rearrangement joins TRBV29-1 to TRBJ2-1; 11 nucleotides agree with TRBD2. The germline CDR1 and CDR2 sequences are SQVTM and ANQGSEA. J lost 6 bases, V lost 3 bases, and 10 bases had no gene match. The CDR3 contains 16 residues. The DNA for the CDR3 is TGCAGCGTTGATTCCCGGGCTAGCGGGAGGTTCAATGAGCAGTTCTTC. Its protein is CSVDSRASGRFNEQFF.

CDR3 amino acids: CASSPRGGLPYNEQFF. The CDR3, as DNA: TGTGCCAGCAGCCCAAGAGGGGGGTTACCCTACAATGAGCAGTTCTTC. V is TRBV9 and J is TRBJ2-1, with D possibly being TRBD1 or TRBD2 (6 bases each). V gave up 4 bases and J gave up 2 bases, with 16 bases separating them. Germline V gene sequence: CDR1 SGDLS, CDR2 YYNGEE. The CDR3 is 16 residues long.

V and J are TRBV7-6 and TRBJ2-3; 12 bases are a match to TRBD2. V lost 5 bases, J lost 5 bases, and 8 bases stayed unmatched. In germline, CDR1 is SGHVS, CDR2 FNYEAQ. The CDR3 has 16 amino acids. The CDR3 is CASSHRTSGMKDTQYF. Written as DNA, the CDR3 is TGTGCCAGCAGCCATAGGACTAGCGGGATGAAAGATACGCAGTATTTT.

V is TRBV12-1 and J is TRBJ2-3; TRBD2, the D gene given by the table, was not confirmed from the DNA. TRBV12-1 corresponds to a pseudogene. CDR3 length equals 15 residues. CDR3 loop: CASSFPSASTDTQYF. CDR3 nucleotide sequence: TGTGCCAGCAGCTTTCCTAGCGCTAGCACAGATACGCAGTATTTT.

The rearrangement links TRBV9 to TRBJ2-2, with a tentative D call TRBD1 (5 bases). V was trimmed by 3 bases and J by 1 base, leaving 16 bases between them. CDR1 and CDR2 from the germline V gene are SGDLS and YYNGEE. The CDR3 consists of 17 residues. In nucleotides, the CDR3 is TGTGCCAGCAGCGCCACCAGACAGCTATTGAACACCGGGGAGCTGTTTTTT. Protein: CASSATRQLLNTGELFF.

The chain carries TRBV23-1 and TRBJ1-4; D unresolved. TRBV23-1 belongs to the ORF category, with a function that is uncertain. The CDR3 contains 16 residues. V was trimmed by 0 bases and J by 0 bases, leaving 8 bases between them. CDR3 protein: CASSQSMNSTNEKLFF. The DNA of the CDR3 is TGCGCCAGCAGTCAATCAATGAACTCAACTAATGAAAAACTGTTTTTT.

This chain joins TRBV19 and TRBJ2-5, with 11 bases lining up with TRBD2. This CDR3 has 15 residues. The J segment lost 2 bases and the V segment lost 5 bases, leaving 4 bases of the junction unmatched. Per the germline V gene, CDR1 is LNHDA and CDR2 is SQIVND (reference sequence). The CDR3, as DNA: TGTGCCAGTAGTCTCGGGACTAGCGGACAAGAGACCCAGTACTTC. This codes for CASSLGTSGQETQYF.

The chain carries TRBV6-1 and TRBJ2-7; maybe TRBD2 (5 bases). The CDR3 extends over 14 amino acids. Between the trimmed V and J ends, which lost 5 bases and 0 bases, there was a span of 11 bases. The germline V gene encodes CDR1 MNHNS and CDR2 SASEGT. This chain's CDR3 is CASSWTESSYEQYF. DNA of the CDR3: TGTGCCAGCAGTTGGACTGAGAGCTCCTACGAGCAGTACTTC.

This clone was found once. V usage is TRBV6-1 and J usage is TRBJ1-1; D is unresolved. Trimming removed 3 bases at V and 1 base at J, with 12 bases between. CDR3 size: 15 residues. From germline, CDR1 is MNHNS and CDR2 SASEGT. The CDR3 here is CASSESGQANTEAFF. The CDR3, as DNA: TGTGCCAGCAGTGAGTCTGGCCAGGCGAACACTGAAGCTTTCTTT.

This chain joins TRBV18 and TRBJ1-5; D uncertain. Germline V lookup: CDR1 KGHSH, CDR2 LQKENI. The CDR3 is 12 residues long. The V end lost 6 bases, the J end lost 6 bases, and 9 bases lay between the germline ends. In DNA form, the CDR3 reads TGTGCCAGCTCCGACGCATTTCAGCCCCAGCATTTT. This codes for CASSDAFQPQHF.